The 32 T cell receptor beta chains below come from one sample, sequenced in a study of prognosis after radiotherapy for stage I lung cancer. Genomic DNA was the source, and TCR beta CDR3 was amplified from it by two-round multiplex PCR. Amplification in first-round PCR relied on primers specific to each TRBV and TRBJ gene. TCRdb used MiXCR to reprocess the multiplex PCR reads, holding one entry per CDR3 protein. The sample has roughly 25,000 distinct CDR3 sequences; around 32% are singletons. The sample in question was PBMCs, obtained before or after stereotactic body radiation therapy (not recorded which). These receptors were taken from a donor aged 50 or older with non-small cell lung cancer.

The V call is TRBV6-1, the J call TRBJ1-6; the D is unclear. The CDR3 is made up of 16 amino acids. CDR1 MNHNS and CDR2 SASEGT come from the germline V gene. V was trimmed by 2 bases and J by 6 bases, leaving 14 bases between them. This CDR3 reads CASSERPVFINSPLHF. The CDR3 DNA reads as TGTGCCAGCAGTGAACGGCCAGTGTTTATTAATTCACCCCTCCACTTT.

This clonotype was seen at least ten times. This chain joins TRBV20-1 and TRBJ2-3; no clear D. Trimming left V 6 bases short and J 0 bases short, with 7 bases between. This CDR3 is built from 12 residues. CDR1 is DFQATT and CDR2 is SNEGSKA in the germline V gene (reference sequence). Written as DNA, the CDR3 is TGCAGTGCCCGACCTAGCACAGATACGCAGTATTTT. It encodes CSARPSTDTQYF.

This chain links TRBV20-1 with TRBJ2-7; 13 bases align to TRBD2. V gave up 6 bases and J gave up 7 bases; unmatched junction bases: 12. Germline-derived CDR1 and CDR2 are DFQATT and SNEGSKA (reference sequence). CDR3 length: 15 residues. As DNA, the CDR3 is TGCAGTGCCTTGGCGGCGGGACTAGCGGGGAATGAGCAGTACTTC. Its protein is CSALAAGLAGNEQYF.

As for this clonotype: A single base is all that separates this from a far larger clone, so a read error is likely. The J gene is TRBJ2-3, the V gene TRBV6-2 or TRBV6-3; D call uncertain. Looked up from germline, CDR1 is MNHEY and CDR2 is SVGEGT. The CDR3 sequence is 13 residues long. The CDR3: CVSLPAGTDTQYF. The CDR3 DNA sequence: TGTGTCAGCCTGCCCGCTGGCACAGATACGCAGTATTTT.

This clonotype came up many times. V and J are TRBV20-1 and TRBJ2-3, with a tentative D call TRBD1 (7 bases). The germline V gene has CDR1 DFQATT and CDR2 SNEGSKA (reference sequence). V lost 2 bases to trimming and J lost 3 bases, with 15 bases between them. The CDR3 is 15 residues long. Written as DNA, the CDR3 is TGCAGTGCTAGATTCGACAGGGAGGTGACAGATACGCAGTATTTT. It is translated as CSARFDREVTDTQYF.

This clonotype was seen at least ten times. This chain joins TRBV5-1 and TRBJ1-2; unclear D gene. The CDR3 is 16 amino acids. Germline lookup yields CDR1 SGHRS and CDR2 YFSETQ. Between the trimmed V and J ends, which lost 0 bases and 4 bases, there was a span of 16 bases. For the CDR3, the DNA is TGCGCCAGCAGCTTGGCCCGGGTAGGGTCGGGCTATGGCTACACCTTC. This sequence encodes CASSLARVGSGYGYTF.

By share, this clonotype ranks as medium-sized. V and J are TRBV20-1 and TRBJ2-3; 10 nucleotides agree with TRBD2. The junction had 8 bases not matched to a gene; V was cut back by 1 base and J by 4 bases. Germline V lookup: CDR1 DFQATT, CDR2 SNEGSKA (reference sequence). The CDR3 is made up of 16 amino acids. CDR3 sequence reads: CSARGLSGRGSDTQYF. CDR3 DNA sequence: TGCAGTGCTAGAGGGCTGAGCGGGAGGGGGTCAGATACGCAGTATTTT.

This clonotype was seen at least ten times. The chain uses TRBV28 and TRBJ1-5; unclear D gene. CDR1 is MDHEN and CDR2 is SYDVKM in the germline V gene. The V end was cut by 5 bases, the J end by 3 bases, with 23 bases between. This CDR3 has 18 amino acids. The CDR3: CASSPQPRPAKVNQPQHF. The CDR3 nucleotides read TGTGCCAGCAGTCCACAACCCCGGCCCGCGAAGGTCAATCAGCCCCAGCATTTT.

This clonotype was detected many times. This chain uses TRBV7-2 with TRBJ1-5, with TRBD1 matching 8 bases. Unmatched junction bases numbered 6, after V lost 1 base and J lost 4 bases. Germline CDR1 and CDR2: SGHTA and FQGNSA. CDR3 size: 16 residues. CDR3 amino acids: CASSLGPQGANQPQHF. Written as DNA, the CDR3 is TGTGCCAGCAGCTTAGGCCCCCAGGGGGCTAATCAGCCCCAGCATTTT.

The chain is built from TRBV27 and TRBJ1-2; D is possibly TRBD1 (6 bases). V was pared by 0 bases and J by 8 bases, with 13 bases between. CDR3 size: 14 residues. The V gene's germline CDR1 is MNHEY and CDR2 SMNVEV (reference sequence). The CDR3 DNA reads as TGTGCCAGCAGTTTATCCAGGGGAGCTGGGGGCTACACCTTC. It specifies CASSLSRGAGGYTF.

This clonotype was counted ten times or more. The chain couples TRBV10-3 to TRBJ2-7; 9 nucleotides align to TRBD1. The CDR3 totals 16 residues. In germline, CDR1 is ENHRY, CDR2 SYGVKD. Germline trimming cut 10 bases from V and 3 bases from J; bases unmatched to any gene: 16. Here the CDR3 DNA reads TGTGCCACTGCAAGCGCAGGGACAGGGTTACTCTACGAGCAGTACTTC. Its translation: CATASAGTGLLYEQYF.

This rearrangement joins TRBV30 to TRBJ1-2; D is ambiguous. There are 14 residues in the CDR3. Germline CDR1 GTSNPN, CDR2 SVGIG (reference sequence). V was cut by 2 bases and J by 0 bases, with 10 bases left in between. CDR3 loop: CAWSRAFPNYGYTF. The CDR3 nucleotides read TGTGCCTGGAGTCGGGCGTTCCCTAACTATGGCTACACCTTC.

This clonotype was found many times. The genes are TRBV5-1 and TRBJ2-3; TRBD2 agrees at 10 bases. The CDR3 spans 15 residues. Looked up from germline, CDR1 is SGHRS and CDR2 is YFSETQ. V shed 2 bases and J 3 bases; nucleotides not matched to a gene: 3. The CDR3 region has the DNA TGCGCCAGCAGCTTAGGACTAGCGGAGACAGATACGCAGTATTTT. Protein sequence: CASSLGLAETDTQYF.

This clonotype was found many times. The CDR3 is CASSLDTGTGDGYTF. The CDR3 DNA is TGTGCCAGCAGCTTAGATACCGGGACAGGGGACGGCTACACCTTC. The chain joins TRBV11-3 to TRBJ1-2, with 10 bases fitting TRBD1. CDR1 is SGHNT and CDR2 is YENEEA in the germline V gene. The V segment lost 0 bases and the J segment 8 bases; nucleotides outside the gene matches: 6. This CDR3 has 15 residues.

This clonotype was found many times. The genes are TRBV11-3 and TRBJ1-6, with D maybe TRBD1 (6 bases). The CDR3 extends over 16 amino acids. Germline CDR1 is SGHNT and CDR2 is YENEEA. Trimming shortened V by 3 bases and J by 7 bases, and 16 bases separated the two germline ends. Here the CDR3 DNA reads TGTGCCAGCAGCTTTTCCGGCGGGACACCGAATTCACCCCTCCACTTT. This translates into CASSFSGGTPNSPLHF.

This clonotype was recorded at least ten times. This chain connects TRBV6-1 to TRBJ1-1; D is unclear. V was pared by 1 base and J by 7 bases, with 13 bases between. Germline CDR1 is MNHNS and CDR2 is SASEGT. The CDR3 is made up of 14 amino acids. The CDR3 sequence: CASSEGGGQLEAFF. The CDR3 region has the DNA TGTGCCAGCAGTGAAGGGGGTGGGCAGCTTGAAGCTTTCTTT.

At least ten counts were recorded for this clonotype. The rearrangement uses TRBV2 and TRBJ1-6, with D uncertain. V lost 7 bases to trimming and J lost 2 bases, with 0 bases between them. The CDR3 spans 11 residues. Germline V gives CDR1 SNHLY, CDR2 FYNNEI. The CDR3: CASTYNSPLHF. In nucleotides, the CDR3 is TGTGCCAGCACCTATAATTCACCCCTCCACTTT.

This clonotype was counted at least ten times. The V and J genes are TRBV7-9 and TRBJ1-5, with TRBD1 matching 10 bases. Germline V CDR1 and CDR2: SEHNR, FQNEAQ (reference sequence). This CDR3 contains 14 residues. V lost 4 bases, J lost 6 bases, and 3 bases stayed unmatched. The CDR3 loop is CASSSGTGAQPQHF. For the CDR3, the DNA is TGTGCCAGCAGCTCCGGGACAGGGGCTCAGCCCCAGCATTTT.

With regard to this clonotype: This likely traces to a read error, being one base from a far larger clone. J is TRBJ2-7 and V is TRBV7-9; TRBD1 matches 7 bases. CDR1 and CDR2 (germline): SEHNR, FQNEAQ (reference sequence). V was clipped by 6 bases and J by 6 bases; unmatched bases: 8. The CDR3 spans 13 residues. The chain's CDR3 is CASSLRGPGEQYF. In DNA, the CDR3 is TGTGCCAGCAGTTTAAGGGGGCCTGGCGAGCAGTACTTC.

For the CDR3, the DNA is TGTGCCAGCACCAATACCGGGAGGTACACCTTC. This translates into CASTNTGRYTF. The rearrangement joins TRBV9 to TRBJ1-2; D gene unclear. CDR1 and CDR2 from the germline V gene are SGDLS and YYNGEE. V dropped 6 bases and J dropped 11 bases, with 14 bases sitting between them. The CDR3 totals 11 residues.

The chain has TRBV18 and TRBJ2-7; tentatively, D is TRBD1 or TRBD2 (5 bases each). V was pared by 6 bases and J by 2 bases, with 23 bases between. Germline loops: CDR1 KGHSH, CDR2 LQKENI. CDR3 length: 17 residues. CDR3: CASSHMDSGTEAYEQYF. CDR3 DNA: TGTGCCAGCTCCCATATGGATTCCGGGACGGAGGCCTACGAGCAGTACTTC.

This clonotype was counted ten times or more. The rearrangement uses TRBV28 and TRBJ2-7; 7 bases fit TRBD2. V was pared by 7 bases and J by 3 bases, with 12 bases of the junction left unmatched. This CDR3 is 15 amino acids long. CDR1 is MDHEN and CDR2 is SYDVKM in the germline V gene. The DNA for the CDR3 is TGTGCCAGCACCCCAACTAGCGCACCAAGCTACGAGCAGTACTTC. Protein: CASTPTSAPSYEQYF.

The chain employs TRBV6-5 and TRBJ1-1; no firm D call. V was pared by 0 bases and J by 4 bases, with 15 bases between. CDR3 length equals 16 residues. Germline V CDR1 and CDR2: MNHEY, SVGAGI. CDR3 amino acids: CASSYSRRAVGTEAFF. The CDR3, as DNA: TGTGCCAGCAGTTACTCCCGACGTGCAGTGGGCACTGAAGCTTTCTTT.

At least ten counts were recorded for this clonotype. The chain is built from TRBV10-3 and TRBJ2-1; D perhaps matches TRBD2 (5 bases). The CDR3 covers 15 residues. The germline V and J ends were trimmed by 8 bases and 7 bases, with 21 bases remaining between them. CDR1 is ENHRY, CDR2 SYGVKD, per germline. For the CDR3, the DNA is TGTGCCATCTCAACCCCAGTTCCCTCGGGGAATGAGCAGTTCTTC. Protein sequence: CAISTPVPSGNEQFF.

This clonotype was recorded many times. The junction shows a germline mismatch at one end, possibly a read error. The CDR3 spells CVSIPVRPGTSTDTQYF. The CDR3 DNA follows: TGTGTCAGCATTCCCGTACGACCGGGGACTAGCACAGATACGCAGTATTTT. This sequence joins TRBV2 and TRBJ2-3; TRBD2 might be the D (6 bases). Germline lookup yields CDR1 SNHLY and CDR2 FYNNEI. This CDR3 is built from 17 residues.

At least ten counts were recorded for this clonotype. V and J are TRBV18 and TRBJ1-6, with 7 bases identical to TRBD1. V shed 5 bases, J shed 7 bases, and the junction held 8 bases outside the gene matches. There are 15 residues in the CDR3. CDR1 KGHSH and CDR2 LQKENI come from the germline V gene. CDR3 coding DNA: TGTGCCAGCTCAGATCGACAGGGTCTAAATTCACCCCTCCACTTT. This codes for CASSDRQGLNSPLHF.

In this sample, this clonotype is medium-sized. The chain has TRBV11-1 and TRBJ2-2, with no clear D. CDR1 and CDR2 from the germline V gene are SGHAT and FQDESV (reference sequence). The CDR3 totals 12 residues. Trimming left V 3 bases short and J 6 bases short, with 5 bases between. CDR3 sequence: CASSFMAGELFF. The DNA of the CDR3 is TGTGCCAGCAGCTTTATGGCCGGGGAGCTGTTTTTT.

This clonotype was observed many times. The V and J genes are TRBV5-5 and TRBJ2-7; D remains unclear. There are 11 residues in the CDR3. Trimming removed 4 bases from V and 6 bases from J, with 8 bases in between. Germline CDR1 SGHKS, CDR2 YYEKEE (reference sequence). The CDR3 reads CASSLNSEQYF. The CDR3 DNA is TGTGCCAGCAGCCTGAACAGCGAGCAGTACTTC.

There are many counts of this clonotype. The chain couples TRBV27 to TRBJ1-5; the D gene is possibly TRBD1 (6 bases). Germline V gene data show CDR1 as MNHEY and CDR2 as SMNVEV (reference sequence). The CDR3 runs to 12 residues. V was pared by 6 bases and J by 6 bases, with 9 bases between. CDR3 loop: CASRTGLQPQHF. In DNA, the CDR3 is TGTGCCAGCAGGACAGGTCTTCAGCCCCAGCATTTT.

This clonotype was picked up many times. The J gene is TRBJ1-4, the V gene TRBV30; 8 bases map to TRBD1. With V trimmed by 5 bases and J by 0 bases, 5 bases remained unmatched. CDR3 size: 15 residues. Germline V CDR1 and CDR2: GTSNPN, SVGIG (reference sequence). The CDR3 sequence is CAWGDRGPTNEKLFF. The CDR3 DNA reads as TGTGCCTGGGGAGACAGGGGACCAACTAATGAAAAACTGTTTTTT.

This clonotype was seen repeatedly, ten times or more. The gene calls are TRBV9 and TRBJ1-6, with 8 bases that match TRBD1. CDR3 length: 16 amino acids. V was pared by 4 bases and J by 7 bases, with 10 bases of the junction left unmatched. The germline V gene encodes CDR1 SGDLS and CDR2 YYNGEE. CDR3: CASSPHRTGKNSPLHF. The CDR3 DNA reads TGTGCCAGCAGCCCCCACCGGACAGGGAAGAATTCACCCCTCCACTTT. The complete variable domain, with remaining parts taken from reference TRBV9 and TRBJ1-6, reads DSGVTQTPKHLITATGQRVTLRCSPRSGDLSVYWYQQSLDQGLQFLIQYYNGEERAKGNILERFSAQQFPDLHSELNLSSLELGDSALYFCASSPHRTGKNSPLHFGNGTRLTVT.

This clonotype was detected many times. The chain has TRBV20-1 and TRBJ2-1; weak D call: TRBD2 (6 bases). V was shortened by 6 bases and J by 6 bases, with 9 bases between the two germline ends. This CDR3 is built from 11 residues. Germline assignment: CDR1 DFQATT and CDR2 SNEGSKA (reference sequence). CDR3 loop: CSAKTSNEQFF. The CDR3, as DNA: TGCAGTGCAAAGACTAGCAATGAGCAGTTCTTC.